This T cell receptor beta chain was sequenced for a study of human T cells and chemical hapten exposure. Study summary: Slight differences in pooled library volume were the main source of varying TCR yields across samples.

Study-level points and caveats: DPC sensitization left the count of TCRs above 1 in 1000 unchanged.

As to time point: patch test 2, 6 weeks after DPC sensitization. Treatment reported: therapeutic diphenylcyclopropenone sensitization with weekly scalp DPC. The study's library attached unique molecular identifiers to single cDNA molecules. TCRdb re-called the RACE reads with MiXCR, one entry per CDR3 protein. The data hold over 85,000 distinct CDR3 sequences, with over 7.5% observed a single time. V was pared by 4 bases and J by 4 bases, with 8 bases of the junction left unmatched. This CDR3 is built from 15 residues. CDR1 SGDLS and CDR2 YYNGEE come from the germline V gene. Points on this clonotype: The antigen is undetermined.

The TCR sequence derives from a woman between 40 and 55 years old with alopecia areata. Some clones in this sample may be carry-over from other donors' samples. The chain is built from TRBV9 and TRBJ2-5; 9 nucleotides align to TRBD1. Sequencing used whole blood, obtained in connection with sensitization to the hapten diphenylcyclopropenone (DPC). CDR3 DNA: TGTGCCAGCAGCAAGGACAGGGGCGCCCTAGAGACCCAGTACTTC. It codes for CASSKDRGALETQYF.